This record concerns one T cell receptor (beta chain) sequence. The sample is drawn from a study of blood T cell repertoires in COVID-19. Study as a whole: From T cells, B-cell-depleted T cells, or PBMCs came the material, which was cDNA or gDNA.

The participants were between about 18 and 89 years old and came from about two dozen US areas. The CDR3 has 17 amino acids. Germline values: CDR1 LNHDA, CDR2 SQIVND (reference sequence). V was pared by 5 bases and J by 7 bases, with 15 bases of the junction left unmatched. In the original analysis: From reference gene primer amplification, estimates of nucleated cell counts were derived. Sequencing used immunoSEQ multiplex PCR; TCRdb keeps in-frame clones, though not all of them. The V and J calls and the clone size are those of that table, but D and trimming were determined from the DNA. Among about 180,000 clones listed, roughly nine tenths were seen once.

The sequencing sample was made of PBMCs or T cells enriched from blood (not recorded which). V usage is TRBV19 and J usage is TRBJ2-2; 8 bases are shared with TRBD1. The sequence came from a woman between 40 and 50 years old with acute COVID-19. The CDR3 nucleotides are TGTGCCAGTAGTCCAGGGACAGGCCGGGTGTTTAGCGGGGAGCTGTTTTTT. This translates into CASSPGTGRVFSGELFF.